Listed here is a single T cell receptor (beta chain). This entry is derived from a study of a mutant IDH1 vaccine in newly diagnosed glioma. The wider study: The earlier regimen, radiotherapy, temozolomide, or both, was most often both.

TCRdb's table, derived via immunoSEQ multiplex PCR, lists solely in-frame clones and lacks some. The repertoire consists of approximately 15,000 clones, with roughly 95% occurring once and the leading ten covering roughly 4%. The time point here: baseline, week 1 (first vaccination visit). Treatment reported: pre-vaccination baseline after standard-of-care therapy. This specimen was peripheral blood mononuclear cells (PBMCs), taken from a glioma patient treated with radiotherapy, temozolomide or both. The receptor was isolated from a woman aged 18 to 35 with glioma. Some clones in this sample may be carry-over from other donors' samples.

CDR3 amino acids: CASSLDPGRLGEQYF. CDR3 coding DNA: TGTGCCAGCAGCTTGGATCCGGGGCGCCTCGGCGAGCAGTACTTC. The chain couples TRBV5-6 to TRBJ2-7, with D perhaps matching TRBD1 or TRBD2 (5 bases each). Trimming stripped 0 bases from V and 6 bases from J, with 16 bases between. The CDR3 contains 15 residues. Germline V gene lookup returns CDR1 SGHDT and CDR2 YYEEEE.